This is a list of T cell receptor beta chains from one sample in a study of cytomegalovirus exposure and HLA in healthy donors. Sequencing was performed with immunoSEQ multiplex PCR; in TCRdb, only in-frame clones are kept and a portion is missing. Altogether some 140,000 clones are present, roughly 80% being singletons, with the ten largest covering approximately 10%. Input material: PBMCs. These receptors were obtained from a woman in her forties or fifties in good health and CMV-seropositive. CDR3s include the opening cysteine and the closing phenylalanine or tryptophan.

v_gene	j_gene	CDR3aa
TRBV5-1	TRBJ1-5	CASSLGGEGQPQHF
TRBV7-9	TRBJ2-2	CSSSLGQTAANTGELFF
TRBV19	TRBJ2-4	CASSLRLAGTKNIQYF
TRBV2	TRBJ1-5	CASSGQGSNQPQHF
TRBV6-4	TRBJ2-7	CASSRDRGAEQYF
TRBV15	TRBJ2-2	CATSRDTTHNTGELFF
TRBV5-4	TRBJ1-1	CATADTMNTEAFF
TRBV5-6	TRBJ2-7	CASSLGPLGQVGEQYF
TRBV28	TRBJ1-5	CASSPPGAQPQHF
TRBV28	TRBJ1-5	CASSFRQVGQPQHF
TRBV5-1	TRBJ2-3	CASRTWGPTDTQYF
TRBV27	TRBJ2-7	CASALGVAGAYEQYF
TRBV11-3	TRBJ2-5	CASSMDRVGTQYF
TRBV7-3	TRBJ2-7	CASSMGGTSGVREQYF
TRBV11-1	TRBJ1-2	CASARVGYGYTF
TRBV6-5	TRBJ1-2	CASSEAAEDGYTF
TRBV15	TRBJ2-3	CATSPGQLYTDTQYF
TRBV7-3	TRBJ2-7	CASSLGLQGEQYF
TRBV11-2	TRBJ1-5	CASSFDRGNQPQHF
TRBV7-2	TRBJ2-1	CASSSLGVYNEQFF
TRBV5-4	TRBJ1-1	CASSPGTGGMNTEAFF
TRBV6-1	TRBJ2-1	CASIWTRFNEQFF
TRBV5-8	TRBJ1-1	CASSFSAGGPNTEAFF
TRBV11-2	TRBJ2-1	CASSSVQGNNEQFF
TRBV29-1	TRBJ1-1	CSVQLTGTEAFF
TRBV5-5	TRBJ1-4	CASSLTDQGIEKLFF
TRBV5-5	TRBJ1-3	CASKDKSSGNTIYF
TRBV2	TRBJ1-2	CASSEERGRGGYTF
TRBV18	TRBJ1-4	CASSPVQGSNEKLFF
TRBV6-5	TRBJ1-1	CASSYRGQGEAFF
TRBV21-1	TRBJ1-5	CASSSHRGHSNQPQHF
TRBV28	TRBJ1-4	CASSTYAPGLSEKLFF
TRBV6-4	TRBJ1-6	CASSEQDGNSPLHF
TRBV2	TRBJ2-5	CASSEGTISGGTQYF
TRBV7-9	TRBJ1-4	CASSSRQGRSEKLFF
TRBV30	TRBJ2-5	CAWVGQGGWLGETQYF
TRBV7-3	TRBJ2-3	CASSYGGGGSTDTQYF
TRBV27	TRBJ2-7	CASSLQGSYEQYF
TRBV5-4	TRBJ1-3	CASRQGLGSGNTIYF
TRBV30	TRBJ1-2	CAWSPGGNYGYTF
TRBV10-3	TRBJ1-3	CAISEWGGASGNTIYF
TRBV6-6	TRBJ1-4	CASSYGRGRESEKLFF
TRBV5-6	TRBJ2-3	CASSGHGSWDTQYF
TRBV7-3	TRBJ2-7	CASSWTGSDYEQYF
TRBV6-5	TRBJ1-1	CASSYSYRRNTEAFF